The present T cell receptor beta chain was sequenced within a study of identical twins. Unmatched junction bases numbered 5, after V lost 5 bases and J lost 1 base. Germline assignment: CDR1 MNHNS and CDR2 SASEGT. CDR3 length equals 16 residues. TCRdb fed the 5' RACE reads into MiXCR, producing one record per CDR3 protein. The top ten clones hold 0.85% to 1% of a sample with 700,000 or so distinct CDR3 sequences, 8% to 9% of them seen once. This clonotype was observed a handful of times. The same sample was also used in a study of yellow fever vaccine responses in identical twins.

This sequence was found in a woman under 30 in good health. The sample was PBMCs. This chain joins TRBV6-1 and TRBJ2-3; 11 nucleotides agree with TRBD2. CDR3 sequence: CASSPPSGGRTDTQYF. DNA for the CDR3: TGTGCCAGCAGTCCCCCTAGCGGGGGGCGCACAGATACGCAGTATTTT.